This TCR beta chain derives from a study of blood T cell repertoires in COVID-19. TCRdb's copy holds only in-frame clones and misses some; the assay was immunoSEQ multiplex PCR. Of 100,000 to 120,000 clones listed, roughly 87% are singletons. Germline V CDR1 and CDR2: SGHVS, FNYEAQ. This CDR3 region has 16 residues. Losses at the gene ends were 5 bases for V and 5 bases for J; bases not matched to a gene: 13. This sequence was found in a human donor in a cohort sampled during active COVID-19. The rearrangement joins TRBV7-6 to TRBJ2-3, with 7 bases that match TRBD2. Source material: peripheral blood. Here the CDR3 reads CASSRGGGGARDTQYF. The CDR3 DNA follows: TGTGCCAGCAGCCGCGGGGGAGGAGGGGCCCGAGATACGCAGTATTTT.